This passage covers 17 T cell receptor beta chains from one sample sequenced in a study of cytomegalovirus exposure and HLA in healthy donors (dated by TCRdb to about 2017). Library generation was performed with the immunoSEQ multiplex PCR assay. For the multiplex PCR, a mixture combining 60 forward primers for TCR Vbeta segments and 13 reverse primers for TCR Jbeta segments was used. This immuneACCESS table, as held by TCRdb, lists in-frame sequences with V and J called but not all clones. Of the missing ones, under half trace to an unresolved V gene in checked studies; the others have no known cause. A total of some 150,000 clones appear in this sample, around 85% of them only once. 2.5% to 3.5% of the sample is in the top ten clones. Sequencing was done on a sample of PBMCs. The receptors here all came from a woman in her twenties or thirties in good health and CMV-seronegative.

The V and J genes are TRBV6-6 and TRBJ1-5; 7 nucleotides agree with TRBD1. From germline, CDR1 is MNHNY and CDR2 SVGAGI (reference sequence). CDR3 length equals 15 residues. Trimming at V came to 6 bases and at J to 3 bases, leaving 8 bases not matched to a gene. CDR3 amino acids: CASRPGTVDNQPQHF. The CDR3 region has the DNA TGTGCCAGCAGACCCGGGACAGTTGACAATCAGCCCCAGCATTTT.

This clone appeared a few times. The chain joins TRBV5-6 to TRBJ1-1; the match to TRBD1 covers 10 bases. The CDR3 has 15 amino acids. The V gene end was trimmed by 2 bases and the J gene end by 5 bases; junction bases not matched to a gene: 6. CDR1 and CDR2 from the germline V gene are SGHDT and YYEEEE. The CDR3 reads CASSFTGQGRTEAFF. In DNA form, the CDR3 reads TGTGCCAGCAGCTTTACGGGACAGGGGAGGACTGAAGCTTTCTTT.

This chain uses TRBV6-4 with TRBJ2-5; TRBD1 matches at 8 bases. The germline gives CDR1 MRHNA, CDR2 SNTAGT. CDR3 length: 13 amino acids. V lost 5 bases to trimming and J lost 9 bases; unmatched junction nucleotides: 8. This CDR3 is CASSLETGDAQYF. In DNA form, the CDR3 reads TGTGCCAGCAGTTTAGAGACAGGGGATGCCCAGTACTTC.

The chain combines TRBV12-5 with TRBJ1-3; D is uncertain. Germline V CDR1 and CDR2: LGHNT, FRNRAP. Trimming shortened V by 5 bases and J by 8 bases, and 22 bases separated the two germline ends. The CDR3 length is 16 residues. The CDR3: CASGNGLVLGADTIYF. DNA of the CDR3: TGTGCTAGTGGTAATGGACTTGTCCTGGGCGCGGACACCATATATTTT.

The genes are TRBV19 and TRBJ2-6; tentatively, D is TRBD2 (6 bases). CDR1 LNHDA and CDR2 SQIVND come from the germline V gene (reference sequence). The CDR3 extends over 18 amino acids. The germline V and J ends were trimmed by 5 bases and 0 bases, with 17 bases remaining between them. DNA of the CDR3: TGTGCCAGTAGTCCCCGACTGGTCGGGGGCTCTGGGGCCAACGTCCTGACTTTC. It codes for CASSPRLVGGSGANVLTF.

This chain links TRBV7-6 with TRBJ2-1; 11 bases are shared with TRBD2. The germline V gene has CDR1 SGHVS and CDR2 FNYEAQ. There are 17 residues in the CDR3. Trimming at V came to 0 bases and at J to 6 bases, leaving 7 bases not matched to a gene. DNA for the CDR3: TGTGCCAGCAGCTTAGCGTCCACTAGCGGGGGCGGCAATGAGCAGTTCTTC. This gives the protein CASSLASTSGGGNEQFF.

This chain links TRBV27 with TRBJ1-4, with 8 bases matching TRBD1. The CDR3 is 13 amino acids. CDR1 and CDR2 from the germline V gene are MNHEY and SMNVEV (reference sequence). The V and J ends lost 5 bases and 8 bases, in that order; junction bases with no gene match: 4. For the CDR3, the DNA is TGTGCCAGCAGTCAGGGGGCTCGGGAAAAACTGTTTTTT. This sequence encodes CASSQGAREKLFF.

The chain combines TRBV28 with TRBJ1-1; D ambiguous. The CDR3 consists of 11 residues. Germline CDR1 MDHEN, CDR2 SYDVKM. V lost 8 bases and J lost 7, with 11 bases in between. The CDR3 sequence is CASDSHNEAFF. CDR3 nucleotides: TGTGCCAGCGACTCCCATAATGAAGCTTTCTTT.

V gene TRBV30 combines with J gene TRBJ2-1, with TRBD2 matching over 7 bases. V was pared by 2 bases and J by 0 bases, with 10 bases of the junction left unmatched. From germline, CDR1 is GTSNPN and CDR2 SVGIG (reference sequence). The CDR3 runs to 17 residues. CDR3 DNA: TGTGCCTGGAGTCGCCGGGCTAGCGGTTACTCCTACAATGAGCAGTTCTTC. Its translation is CAWSRRASGYSYNEQFF.

CDR3: CATIRQRTNTGELFF. The CDR3 region has the DNA TGTGCCACCATAAGACAGAGGACGAACACCGGGGAGCTGTTTTTT. The chain carries TRBV28 and TRBJ2-2, with D perhaps TRBD1 (5 bases). This CDR3 has 15 residues. V was cut by 10 bases and J by 0 bases, with 15 bases left in between. Germline CDR1 reads MDHEN; CDR2 reads SYDVKM.

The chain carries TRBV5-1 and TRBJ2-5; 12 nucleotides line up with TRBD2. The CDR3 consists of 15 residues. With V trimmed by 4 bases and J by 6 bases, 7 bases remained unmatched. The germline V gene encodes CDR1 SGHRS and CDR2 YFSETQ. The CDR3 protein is CASSDLAGGPKTQYF. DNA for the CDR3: TGCGCCAGCAGCGATCTAGCGGGAGGGCCGAAGACCCAGTACTTC.

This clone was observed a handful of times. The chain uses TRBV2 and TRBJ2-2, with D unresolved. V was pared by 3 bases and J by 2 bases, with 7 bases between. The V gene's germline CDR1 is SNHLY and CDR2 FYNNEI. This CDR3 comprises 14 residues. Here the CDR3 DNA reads TGTGCCAGCAGTGAGAACTTAAACACCGGGGAGCTGTTTTTT. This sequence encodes CASSENLNTGELFF.

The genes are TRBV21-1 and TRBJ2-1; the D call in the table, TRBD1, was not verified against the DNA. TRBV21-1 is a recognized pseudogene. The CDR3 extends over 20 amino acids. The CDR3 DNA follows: TGTGCCAGCAGCAAAAGGGGTATGGGTTTATGGCGCAGCTCCTACAATGAGCAGTTCTTC. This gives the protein CASSKRGMGLWRSSYNEQFF.

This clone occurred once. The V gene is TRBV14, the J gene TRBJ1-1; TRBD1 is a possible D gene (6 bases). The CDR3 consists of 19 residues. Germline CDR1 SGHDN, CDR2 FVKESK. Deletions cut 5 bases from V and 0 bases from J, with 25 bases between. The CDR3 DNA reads TGTGCCAGCAGCGCGGACAGCTATTTTGGTTGGGGCATGAACACTGAAGCTTTCTTT. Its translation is CASSADSYFGWGMNTEAFF.

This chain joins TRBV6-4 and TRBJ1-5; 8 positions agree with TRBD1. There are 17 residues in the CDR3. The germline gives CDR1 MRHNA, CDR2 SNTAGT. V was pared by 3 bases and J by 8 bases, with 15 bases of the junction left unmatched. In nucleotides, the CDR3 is TGTGCCAGCAGTGAGAGGAAGGACAGGGCGCCGGAGGAGCCCCAGCATTTT. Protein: CASSERKDRAPEEPQHF.

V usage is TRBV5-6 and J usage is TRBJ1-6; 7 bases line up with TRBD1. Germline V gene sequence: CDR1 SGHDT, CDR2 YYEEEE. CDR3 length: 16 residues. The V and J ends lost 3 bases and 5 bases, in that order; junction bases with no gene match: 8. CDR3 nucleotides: TGTGCCAGCAGCTCCTACGGGACAGCTCATAATTCACCCCTCCACTTT. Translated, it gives CASSSYGTAHNSPLHF.

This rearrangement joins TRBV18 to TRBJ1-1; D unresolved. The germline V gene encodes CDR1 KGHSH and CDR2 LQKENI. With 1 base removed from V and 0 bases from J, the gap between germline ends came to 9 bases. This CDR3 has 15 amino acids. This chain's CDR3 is CASSPRPEMNTEAFF. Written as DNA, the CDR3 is TGTGCCAGCTCACCACGCCCAGAAATGAACACTGAAGCTTTCTTT.